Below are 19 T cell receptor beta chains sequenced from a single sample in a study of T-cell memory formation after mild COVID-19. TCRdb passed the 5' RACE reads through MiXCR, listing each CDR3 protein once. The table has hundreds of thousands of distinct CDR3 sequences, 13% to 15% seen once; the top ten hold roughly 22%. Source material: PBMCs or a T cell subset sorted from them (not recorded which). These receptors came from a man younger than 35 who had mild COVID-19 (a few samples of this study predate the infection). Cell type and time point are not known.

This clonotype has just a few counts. The CDR3 here is CSVEEGAGGFYEQYF. The CDR3 nucleotides read TGCAGCGTTGAAGAGGGAGCAGGGGGTTTTTACGAGCAGTACTTC. The chain joins TRBV29-1 to TRBJ2-7; 7 positions agree with TRBD1. Trimming removed 0 bases from V and 4 bases from J; junction bases left unmatched: 9. The CDR3 consists of 15 residues. Germline values: CDR1 SQVTM, CDR2 ANQGSEA.

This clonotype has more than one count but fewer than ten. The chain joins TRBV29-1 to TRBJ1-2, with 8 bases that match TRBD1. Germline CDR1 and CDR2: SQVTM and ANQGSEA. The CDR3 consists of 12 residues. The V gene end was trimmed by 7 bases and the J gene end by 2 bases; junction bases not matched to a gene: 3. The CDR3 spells CSARTGNYGYTF. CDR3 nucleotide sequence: TGCAGCGCCCGGACAGGGAACTATGGCTACACCTTC.

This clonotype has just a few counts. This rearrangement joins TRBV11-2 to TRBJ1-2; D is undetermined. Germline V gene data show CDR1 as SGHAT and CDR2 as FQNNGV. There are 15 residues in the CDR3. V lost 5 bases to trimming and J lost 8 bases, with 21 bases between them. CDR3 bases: TGTGCCAGCAGCCATGTATGGGAGGAAGTCGGGGGCTACACCTTC. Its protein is CASSHVWEEVGGYTF.

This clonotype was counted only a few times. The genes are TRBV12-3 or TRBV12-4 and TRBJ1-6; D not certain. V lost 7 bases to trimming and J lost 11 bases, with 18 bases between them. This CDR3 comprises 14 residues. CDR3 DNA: TGTGCCAGCACCTCGGGAGACGCGAAGCCACCCCTCCACTTT. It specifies CASTSGDAKPPLHF.

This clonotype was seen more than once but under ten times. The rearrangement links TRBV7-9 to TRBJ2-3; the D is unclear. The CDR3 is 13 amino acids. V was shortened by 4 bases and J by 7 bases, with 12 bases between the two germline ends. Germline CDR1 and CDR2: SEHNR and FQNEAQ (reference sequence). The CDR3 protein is CASSSLRQHTQYF. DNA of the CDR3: TGTGCCAGCAGCTCCCTGAGACAACATACGCAGTATTTT.

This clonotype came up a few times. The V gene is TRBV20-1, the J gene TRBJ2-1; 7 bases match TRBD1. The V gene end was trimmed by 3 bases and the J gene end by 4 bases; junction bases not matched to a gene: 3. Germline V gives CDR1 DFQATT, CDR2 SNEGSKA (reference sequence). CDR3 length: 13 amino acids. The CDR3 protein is CSARKGQYNEQFF. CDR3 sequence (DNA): TGCAGTGCTAGGAAGGGACAGTACAATGAGCAGTTCTTC.

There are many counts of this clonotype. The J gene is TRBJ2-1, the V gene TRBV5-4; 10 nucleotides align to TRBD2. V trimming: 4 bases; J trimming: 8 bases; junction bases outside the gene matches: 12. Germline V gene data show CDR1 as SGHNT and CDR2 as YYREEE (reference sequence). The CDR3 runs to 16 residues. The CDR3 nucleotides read TGTGCCAGCAGCCTTCGTGGAAGCGGGGGGGCAGATGAGCAGTTCTTC. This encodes CASSLRGSGGADEQFF.

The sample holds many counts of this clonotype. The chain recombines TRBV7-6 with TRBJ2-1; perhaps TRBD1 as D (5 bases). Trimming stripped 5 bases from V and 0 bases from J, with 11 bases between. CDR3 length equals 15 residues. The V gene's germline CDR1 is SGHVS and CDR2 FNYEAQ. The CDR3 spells CASSAQESSYNEQFF. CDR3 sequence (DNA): TGTGCCAGCAGCGCACAGGAGAGCTCCTACAATGAGCAGTTCTTC. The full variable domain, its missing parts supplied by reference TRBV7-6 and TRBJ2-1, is GAGVSQSPRYKVTKRGQDVALRCDPISGHVSLYWYRQALGQGPEFLTYFNYEAQQDKSGLPNDRFSAERPEGSISTLTIQRTEQRDSAMYRCASSAQESSYNEQFFGPGTRLTVL.

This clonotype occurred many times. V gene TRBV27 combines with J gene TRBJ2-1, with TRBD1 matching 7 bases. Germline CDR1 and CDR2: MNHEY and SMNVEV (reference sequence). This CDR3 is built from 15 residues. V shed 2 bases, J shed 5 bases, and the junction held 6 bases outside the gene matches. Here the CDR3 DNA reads TGTGCCAGCAGTTTAAATTGGGACAGAAACAATGAGCAGTTCTTC. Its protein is CASSLNWDRNNEQFF.

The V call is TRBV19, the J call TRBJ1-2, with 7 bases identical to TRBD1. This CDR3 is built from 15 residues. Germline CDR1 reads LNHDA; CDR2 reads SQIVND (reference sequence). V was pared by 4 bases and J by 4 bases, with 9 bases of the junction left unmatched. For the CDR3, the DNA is TGTGCCAGTAGTAAAAACTACAGGGGCCCCTATGGCTACACCTTC. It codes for CASSKNYRGPYGYTF.

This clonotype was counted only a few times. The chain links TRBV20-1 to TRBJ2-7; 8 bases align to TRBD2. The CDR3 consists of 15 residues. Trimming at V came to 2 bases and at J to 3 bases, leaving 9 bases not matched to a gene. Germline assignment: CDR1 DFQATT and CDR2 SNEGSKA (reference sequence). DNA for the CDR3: TGCAGTGCTAGATCCGGACTAGCCCAGGGCTACGAGCAGTACTTC. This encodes CSARSGLAQGYEQYF.

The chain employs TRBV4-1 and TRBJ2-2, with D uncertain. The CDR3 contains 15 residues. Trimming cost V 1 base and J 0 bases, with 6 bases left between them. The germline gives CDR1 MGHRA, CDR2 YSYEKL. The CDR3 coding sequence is TGCGCCAGCAGCCAAGTGGTCACGAACACCGGGGAGCTGTTTTTT. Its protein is CASSQVVTNTGELFF.

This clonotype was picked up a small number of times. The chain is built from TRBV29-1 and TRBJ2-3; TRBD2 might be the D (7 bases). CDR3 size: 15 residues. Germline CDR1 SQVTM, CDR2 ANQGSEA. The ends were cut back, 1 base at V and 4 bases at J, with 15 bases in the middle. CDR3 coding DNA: TGCAGCGTTGAAGCTGGGCGGGGGCAACCAGATACGCAGTATTTT. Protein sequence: CSVEAGRGQPDTQYF.

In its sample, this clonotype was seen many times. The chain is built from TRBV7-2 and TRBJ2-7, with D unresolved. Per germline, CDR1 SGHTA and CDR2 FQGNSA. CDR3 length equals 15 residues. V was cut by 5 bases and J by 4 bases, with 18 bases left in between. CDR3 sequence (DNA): TGTGCCAGCAGCCCCGCGCAGGAAAATCGTTACGAGCAGTACGTC. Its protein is CASSPAQENRYEQYV.

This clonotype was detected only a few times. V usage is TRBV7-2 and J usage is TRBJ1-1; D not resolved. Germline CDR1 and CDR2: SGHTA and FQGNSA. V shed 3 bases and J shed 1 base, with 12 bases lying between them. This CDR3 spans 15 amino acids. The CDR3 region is CASSFTLERNTEAFF. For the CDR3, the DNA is TGTGCCAGCAGCTTTACCTTAGAAAGGAACACTGAAGCTTTCTTT.

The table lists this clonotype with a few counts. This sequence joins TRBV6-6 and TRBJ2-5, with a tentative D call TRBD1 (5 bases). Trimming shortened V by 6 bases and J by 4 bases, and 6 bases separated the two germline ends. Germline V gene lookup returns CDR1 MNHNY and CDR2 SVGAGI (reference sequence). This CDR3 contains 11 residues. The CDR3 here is CASRGPETQYF. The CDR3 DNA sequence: TGTGCCAGCAGGGGGCCAGAGACCCAGTACTTC.

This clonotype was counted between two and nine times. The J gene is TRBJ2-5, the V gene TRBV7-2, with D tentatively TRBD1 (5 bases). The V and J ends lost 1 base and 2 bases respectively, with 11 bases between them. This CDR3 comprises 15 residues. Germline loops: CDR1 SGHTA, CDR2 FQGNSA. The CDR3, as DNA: TGTGCCAGCAGCTTAGTGGTGGCAGGGCAAGAGACCCAGTACTTC. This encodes CASSLVVAGQETQYF.

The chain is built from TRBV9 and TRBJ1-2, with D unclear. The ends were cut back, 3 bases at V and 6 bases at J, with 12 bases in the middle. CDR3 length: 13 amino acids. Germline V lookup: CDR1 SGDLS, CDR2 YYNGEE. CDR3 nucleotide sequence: TGTGCCAGCAGCGCACCGGTGGCCCATGGCTACACCTTC. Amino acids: CASSAPVAHGYTF.

The CDR3 DNA reads as TGCGCCAGCAGCCAGCTAGGGACTAGCGGGCAAGAGACCCAGTACTTC. The encoded protein is CASSQLGTSGQETQYF. The V and J genes are TRBV4-1 and TRBJ2-5; 12 positions match TRBD2. The J segment lost 2 bases and the V segment lost 3 bases, leaving 4 bases of the junction unmatched. This CDR3 region has 16 residues. Per germline, CDR1 MGHRA and CDR2 YSYEKL.